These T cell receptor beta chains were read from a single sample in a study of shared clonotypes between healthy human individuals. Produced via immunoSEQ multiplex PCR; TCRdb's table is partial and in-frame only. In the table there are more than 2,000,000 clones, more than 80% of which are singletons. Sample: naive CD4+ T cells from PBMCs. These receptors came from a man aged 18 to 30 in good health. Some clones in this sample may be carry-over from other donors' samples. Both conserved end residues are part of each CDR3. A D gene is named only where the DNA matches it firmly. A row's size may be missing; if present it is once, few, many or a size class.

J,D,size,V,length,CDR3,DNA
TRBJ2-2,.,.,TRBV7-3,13,CASNDGNTGELFF,TGTGCCAGCAACGACGGTAACACCGGGGAGCTGTTTTTT
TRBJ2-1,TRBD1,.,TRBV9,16,CASSVSGGPWGHEQFF,TGTGCCAGCAGCGTATCAGGGGGCCCTTGGGGTCATGAGCAGTTCTTC
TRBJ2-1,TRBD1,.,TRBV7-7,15,CASSLGPDRVNEQFF,TGTGCCAGCAGCTTAGGACCAGACAGGGTCAATGAGCAGTTCTTC
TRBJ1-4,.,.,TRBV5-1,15,CASSFSARTNEKLFF,TGCGCCAGCAGCTTTTCGGCACGGACAAACGAAAAACTGTTTTTT
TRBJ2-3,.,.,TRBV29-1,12,CSVESGEDTQYF,TGCAGCGTTGAATCCGGGGAAGATACGCAGTATTTT
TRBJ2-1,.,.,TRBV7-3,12,CASSVTTTEQFF,TGTGCCAGCAGCGTAACAACGACTGAGCAGTTCTTC
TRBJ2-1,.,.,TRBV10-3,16,CAISERASALTGEQFF,TGTGCCATCAGTGAGAGGGCTAGCGCTTTAACCGGTGAGCAGTTCTTC
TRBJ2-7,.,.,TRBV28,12,CASSLQGGEQYF,TGTGCCAGCAGTTTACAAGGAGGCGAGCAGTACTTC
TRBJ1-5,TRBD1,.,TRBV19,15,CASSLQGETNQPQHF,TGTGCCAGTAGTCTCCAGGGGGAGACCAATCAGCCCCAGCATTTT
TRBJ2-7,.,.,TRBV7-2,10,CASGNYEQYF,TGTGCCAGCGGGAACTACGAGCAGTACTTC
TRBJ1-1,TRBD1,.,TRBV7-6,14,CASSPRTGNTEAFF,TGTGCCAGCAGCCCTAGGACAGGGAACACTGAAGCTTTCTTT
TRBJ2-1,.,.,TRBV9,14,CASSVGTHYNEQFF,TGTGCCAGCAGCGTAGGTACTCACTACAATGAGCAGTTCTTC
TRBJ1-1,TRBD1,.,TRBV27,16,CASSLGPGQINTEAFF,TGTGCCAGCAGTTTAGGCCCGGGACAGATTAACACTGAAGCTTTCTTT
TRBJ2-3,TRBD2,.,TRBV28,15,CASSGLAGNTDTQYF,TGTGCCAGCAGCGGCTTAGCGGGGAACACAGATACGCAGTATTTT
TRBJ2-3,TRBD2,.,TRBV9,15,CASSVAGLAGDTQYF,TGTGCCAGCAGCGTAGCAGGGCTAGCGGGGGATACGCAGTATTTT
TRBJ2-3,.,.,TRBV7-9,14,CASSLGLLSSTQYF,TGTGCCAGCAGCTTAGGACTCCTGTCAAGTACGCAGTATTTT
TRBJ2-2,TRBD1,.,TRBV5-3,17,CARSFGVGTENTGELFF,TGTGCCAGAAGCTTCGGCGTTGGGACAGAGAACACCGGGGAGCTGTTTTTT
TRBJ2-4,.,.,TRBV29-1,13,CSVRGLAKNIQYF,TGCAGCGTCCGCGGCCTAGCCAAAAACATTCAGTACTTC
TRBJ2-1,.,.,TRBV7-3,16,CASSLSDLRVGNEQFF,TGTGCCAGCAGCTTAAGCGACCTCAGGGTTGGAAATGAGCAGTTCTTC
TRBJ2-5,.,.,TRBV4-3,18,CASSQEIYRSGAQETQYF,TGCGCCAGCAGCCAAGAAATTTATCGTAGCGGTGCGCAAGAGACCCAGTACTTC
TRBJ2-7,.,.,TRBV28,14,CASSLFGDTYEQYF,TGTGCCAGCAGTTTATTCGGGGATACCTACGAGCAGTACTTC
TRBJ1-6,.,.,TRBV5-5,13,CASSFNDNSPLHF,TGTGCCAGCAGCTTCAATGATAATTCACCCCTCCACTTT
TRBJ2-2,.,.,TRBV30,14,CAWKMTTNTGELFF,TGTGCCTGGAAGATGACAACGAACACCGGGGAGCTGTTTTTT
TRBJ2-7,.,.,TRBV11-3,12,CASSLVQGEQYF,TGTGCCAGCAGCTTGGTGCAGGGGGAGCAGTACTTC
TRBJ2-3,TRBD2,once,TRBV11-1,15,CASSLYSSGSDTQYF,TGTGCCAGCAGCTTATATTCTAGCGGGTCAGATACGCAGTATTTT
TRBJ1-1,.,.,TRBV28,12,CASSLSYTEAFF,TGTGCCAGCAGTTTATCGTACACTGAAGCTTTCTTT
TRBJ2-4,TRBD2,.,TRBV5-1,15,CASTFLAGAKNIQYF,TGCGCCAGCACCTTTCTAGCGGGAGCCAAAAACATTCAGTACTTC
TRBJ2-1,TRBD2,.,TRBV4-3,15,CASSQEPSGRGEQFF,TGCGCCAGCAGCCAAGAGCCTAGCGGGAGGGGTGAGCAGTTCTTC
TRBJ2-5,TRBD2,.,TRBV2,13,CASRDGEGETQYF,TGTGCCAGCAGGGACGGGGAGGGAGAGACCCAGTACTTC
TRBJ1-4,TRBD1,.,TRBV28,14,CASRRTGGYEKLFF,TGTGCCAGCAGAAGGACAGGGGGCTATGAAAAACTGTTTTTT
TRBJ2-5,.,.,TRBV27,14,CASSSLGHLNTQYF,TGTGCCAGCAGTTCTTTAGGGCACCTGAATACCCAGTACTTC
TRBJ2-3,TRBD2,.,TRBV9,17,CASSPRTSGRTGNTQYF,TGTGCCAGCAGCCCGCGCACTAGCGGGAGGACCGGAAATACGCAGTATTTT
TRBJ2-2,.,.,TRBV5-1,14,CASSSEQNTGELFF,TGCGCCAGCAGCTCGGAACAGAACACCGGGGAGCTGTTTTTT
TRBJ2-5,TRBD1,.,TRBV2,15,CASSGGTGRGETQYF,TGTGCCAGCAGTGGGGGGACAGGGCGAGGAGAGACCCAGTACTTC
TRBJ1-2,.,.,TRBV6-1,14,CASSEISGNYGYTF,TGTGCCAGCAGTGAAATTTCAGGGAACTATGGCTACACCTTC
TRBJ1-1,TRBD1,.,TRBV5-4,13,CASSLEQGSEAFF,TGTGCCAGCAGCTTGGAACAGGGGTCTGAAGCTTTCTTT
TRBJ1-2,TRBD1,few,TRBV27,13,CASSSDRGYGYTF,TGTGCCAGCAGTTCGGACAGGGGGTATGGCTACACCTTC
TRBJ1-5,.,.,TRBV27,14,CASSVGMGNQPQHF,TGTGCCAGCAGTGTAGGGATGGGCAATCAGCCCCAGCATTTT
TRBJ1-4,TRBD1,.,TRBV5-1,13,CASTQGEGEKLFF,TGCGCCAGCACCCAGGGGGAGGGTGAAAAACTGTTTTTT
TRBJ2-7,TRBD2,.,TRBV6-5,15,CASSLEGLAGGEQYF,TGTGCCAGCAGCCTCGAGGGACTAGCGGGAGGCGAGCAGTACTTC
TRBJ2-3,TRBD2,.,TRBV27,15,CASSFTAGGSYTQYF,TGTGCCAGCAGTTTTACAGCGGGAGGTTCTTATACGCAGTATTTT
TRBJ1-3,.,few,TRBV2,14,CASSVAEIGNTIYF,TGTGCCAGCAGTGTAGCGGAAATTGGAAACACCATATATTTT
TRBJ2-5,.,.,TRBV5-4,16,CASSSRGSRPQETQYF,TGTGCCAGCAGCTCCCGAGGATCCAGGCCCCAAGAGACCCAGTACTTC
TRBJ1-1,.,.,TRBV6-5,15,CASSSQQISFTEAFF,TGTGCCAGCAGTTCCCAACAGATTTCATTCACTGAAGCTTTCTTT
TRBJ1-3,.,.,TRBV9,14,CASSPGRGGNTIYF,TGTGCCAGCAGCCCAGGGAGGGGTGGAAACACCATATATTTT
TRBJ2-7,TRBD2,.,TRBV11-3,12,CASSNVGGEQYF,TGTGCCAGCAGCAACGTGGGAGGGGAGCAGTACTTC
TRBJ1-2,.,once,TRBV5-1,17,CASSLYQPWGRDYGYTF,TGCGCCAGCAGCTTGTATCAGCCTTGGGGGAGAGACTATGGCTACACCTTC
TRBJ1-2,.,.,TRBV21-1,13,CGPVARANYGYTF,TGCGGACCAGTCGCCAGGGCCAACTATGGCTACACCTTC
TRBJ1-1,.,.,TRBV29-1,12,CTGQGAGTEAFF,TGCACCGGACAAGGGGCTGGTACTGAAGCTTTCTTT
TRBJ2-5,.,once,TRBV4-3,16,CASSQDTGLGQETQYF,TGCGCCAGCAGCCAAGATACGGGGCTGGGGCAAGAGACCCAGTACTTC
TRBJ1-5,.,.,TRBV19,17,CASSIVARTILGQPQHF,TGTGCCAGTAGTATAGTGGCCAGGACCATCCTCGGGCAGCCCCAGCATTTT
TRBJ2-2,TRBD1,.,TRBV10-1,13,CASSGTGAGELFF,TGCGCCAGCAGCGGGACAGGGGCCGGGGAGCTGTTTTTT
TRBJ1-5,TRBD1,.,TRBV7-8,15,CASSSYRGARQPQHF,TGTGCCAGCAGTTCTTACAGGGGCGCACGACAGCCCCAGCATTTT
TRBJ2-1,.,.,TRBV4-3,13,CASSRNRADEQFF,TGCGCCAGCAGCCGTAACCGAGCCGATGAGCAGTTCTTC
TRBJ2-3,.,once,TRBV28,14,CASSGQHSTDTQYF,TGTGCCAGCAGCGGACAGCATAGCACAGATACGCAGTATTTT
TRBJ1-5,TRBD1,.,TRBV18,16,CASSQLGTGDNQPQHF,TGTGCCAGCTCACAACTGGGGACAGGGGACAATCAGCCCCAGCATTTT
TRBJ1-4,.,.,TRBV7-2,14,CASSFAALNEKLFF,TGTGCCAGCAGCTTTGCAGCCTTAAATGAAAAACTGTTTTTT
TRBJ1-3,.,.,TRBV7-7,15,CAVRTGSNSGNTIYF,TGTGCCGTAAGGACCGGATCCAACTCTGGAAACACCATATATTTT
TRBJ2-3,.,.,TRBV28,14,CASSFRAGTDTQYF,TGTGCCAGCAGTTTCCGGGCGGGCACAGATACGCAGTATTTT